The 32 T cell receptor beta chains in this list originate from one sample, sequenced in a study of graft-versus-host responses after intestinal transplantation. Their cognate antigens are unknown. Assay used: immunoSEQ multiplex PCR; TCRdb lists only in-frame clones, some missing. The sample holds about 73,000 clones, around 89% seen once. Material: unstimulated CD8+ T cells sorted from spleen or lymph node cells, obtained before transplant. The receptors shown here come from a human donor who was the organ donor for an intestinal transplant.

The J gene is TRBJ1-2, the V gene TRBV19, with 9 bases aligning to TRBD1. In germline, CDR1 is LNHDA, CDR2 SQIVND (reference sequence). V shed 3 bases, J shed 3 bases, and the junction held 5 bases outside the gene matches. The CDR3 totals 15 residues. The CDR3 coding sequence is TGTGCCAGTAGTATTCCGGGACAGGGTCACTATGGCTACACCTTC. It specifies CASSIPGQGHYGYTF.

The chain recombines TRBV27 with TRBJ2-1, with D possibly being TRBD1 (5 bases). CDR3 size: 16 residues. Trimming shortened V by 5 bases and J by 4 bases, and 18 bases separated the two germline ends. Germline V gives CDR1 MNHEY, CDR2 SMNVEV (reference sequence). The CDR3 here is CASSPKTESLYNEQFF. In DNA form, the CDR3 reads TGTGCCAGCAGTCCCAAGACAGAGTCCCTGTACAATGAGCAGTTCTTC.

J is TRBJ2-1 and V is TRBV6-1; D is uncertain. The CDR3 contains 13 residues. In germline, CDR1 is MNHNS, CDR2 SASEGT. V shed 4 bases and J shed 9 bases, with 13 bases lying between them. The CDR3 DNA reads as TGTGCCAGCAGTGTCTCCGCGCTGAGTGAGCAGTTCTTC. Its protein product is CASSVSALSEQFF.

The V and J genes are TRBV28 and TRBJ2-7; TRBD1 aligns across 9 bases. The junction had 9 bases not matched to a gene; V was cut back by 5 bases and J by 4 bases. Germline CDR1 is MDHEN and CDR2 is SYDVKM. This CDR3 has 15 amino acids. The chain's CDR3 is CASSLGQGLSYEQYV. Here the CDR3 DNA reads TGTGCCAGCAGTCTGGGACAGGGACTATCTTACGAGCAGTACGTC.

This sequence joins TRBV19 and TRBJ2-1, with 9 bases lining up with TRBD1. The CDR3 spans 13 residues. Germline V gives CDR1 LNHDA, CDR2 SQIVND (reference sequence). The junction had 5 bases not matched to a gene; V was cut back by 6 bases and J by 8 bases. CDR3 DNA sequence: TGTGCCAGTAGCGGACAGGGGCTCGATGAGCAGTTCTTC. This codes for CASSGQGLDEQFF. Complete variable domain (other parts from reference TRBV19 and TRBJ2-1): DGGITQSPKYLFRKEGQNVTLSCEQNLNHDAMYWYRQDPGQGLRLIYYSQIVNDFQKGDIAEGYSVSREKKESFPLTVTSAQKNPTAFYLCASSGQGLDEQFFGPGTRLTVL.

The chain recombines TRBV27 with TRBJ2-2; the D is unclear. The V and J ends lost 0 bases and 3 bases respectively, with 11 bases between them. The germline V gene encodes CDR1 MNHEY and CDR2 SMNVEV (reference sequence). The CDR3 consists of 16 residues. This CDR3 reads CASSLSGQVYTGELFF. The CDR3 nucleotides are TGTGCCAGCAGTTTATCTGGGCAGGTATACACCGGGGAGCTGTTTTTT.

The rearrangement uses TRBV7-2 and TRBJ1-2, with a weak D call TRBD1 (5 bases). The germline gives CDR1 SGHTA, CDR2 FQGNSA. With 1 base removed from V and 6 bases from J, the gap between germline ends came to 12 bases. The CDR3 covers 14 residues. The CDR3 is CASSLVGRVHGYTF. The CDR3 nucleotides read TGTGCCAGCAGCTTAGTCGGCAGGGTGCATGGCTACACCTTC.

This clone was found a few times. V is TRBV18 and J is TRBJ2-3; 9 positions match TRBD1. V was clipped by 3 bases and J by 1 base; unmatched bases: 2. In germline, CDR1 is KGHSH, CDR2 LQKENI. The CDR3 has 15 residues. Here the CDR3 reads CASSPWTGGTDTQYF. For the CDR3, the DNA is TGTGCCAGCTCACCCTGGACAGGGGGCACAGATACGCAGTATTTT.

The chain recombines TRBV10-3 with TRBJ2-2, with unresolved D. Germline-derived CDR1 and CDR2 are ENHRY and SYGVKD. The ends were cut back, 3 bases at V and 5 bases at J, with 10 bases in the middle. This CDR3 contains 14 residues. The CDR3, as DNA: TGTGCCATCAGTGATTCCGGGTCTACCGGGGAGCTGTTTTTT. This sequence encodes CAISDSGSTGELFF.

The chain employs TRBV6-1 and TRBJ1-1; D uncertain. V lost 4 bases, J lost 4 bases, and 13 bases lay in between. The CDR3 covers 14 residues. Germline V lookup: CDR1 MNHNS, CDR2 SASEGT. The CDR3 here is CASSAGYESTEAFF. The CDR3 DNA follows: TGTGCCAGCAGTGCCGGGTATGAGAGCACTGAAGCTTTCTTT.

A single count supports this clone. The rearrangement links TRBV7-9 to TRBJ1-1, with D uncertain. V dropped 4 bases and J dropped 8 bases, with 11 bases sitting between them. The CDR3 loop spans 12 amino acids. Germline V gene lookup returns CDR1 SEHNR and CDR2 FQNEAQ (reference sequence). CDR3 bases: TGTGCCAGCAGCTCGTCCCCCTTCGAAGCTTTCTTT. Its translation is CASSSSPFEAFF.

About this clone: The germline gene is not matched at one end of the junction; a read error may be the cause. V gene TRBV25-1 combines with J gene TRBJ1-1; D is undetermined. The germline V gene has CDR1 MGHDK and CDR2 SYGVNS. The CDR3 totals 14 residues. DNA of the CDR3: TGTGCCAGCAGTGTCGAGGGATACAACACAGAAGCTTTCTTT. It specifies CASSVEGYNTEAFF.

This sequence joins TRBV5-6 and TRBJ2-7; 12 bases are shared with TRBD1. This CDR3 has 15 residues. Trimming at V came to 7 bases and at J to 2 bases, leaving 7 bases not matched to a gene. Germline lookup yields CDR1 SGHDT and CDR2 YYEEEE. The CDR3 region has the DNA TGTGCCAGCGCCGGTTGGGACAGGGGGCCCTACGAGCAGTACGTC. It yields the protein CASAGWDRGPYEQYV.

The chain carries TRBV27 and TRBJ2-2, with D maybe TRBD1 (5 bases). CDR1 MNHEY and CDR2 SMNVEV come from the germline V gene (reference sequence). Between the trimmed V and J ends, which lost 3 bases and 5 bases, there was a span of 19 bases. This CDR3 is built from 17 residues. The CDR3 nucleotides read TGTGCCAGCAGTTTTGGGCAGGGATTTATTCGAACCGGGGAGCTGTTTTTT. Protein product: CASSFGQGFIRTGELFF.

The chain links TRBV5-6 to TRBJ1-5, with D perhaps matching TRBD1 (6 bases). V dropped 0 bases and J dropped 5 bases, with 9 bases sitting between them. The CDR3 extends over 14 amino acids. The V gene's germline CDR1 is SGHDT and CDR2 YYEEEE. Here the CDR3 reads CASSLGTVYQPQHF. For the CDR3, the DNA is TGTGCCAGCAGCTTGGGGACAGTATATCAGCCCCAGCATTTT. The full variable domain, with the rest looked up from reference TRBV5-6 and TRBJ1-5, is DAGVTQSPTHLIKTRGQQVTLRCSPKSGHDTVSWYQQALGQGPQFIFQYYEEEERQRGNFPDRFSGHQFPNYSSELNVNALLLGDSALYLCASSLGTVYQPQHFGDGTRLSIL.

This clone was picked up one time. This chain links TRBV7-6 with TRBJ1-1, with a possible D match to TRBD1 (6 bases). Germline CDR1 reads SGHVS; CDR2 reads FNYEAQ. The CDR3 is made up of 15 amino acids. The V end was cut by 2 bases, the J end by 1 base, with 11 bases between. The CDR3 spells CASSLSRGPNTEAFF. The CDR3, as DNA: TGTGCCAGCAGCTTATCCAGGGGTCCGAACACTGAAGCTTTCTTT.

As DNA, the CDR3 is TGTGCCAGCAGCTTATACGGGAACACCGGGGAGCTGTTTTTT. Its protein is CASSLYGNTGELFF. V gene TRBV11-2 combines with J gene TRBJ2-2; D call uncertain. The V gene's germline CDR1 is SGHAT and CDR2 FQNNGV. CDR3 length: 14 residues. The V end lost 2 bases, the J end lost 1 base, and 5 bases lay between the germline ends.

The CDR3 region has the DNA TGTGCCAGCAGTGAAGAGCTAGCGGGGGCCTACGAGCAGTACGTC. Its protein is CASSEELAGAYEQYV. The chain combines TRBV6-1 with TRBJ2-7; 10 bases fit TRBD2. The CDR3 is 15 amino acids. The J segment lost 2 bases and the V segment lost 1 base, leaving 2 bases of the junction unmatched. CDR1 MNHNS and CDR2 SASEGT come from the germline V gene.

The DNA of the CDR3 is TGTGCCAGCAGTAGGACAGGAGACCTCTACGAGCAGTACGTC. It specifies CASSRTGDLYEQYV. This chain uses TRBV6-6 with TRBJ2-7; TRBD1 matches at 7 bases. The CDR3 contains 14 residues. Trimming removed 5 bases from V and 3 bases from J; junction bases left unmatched: 7. The germline CDR1 and CDR2 sequences are MNHNY and SVGAGI (reference sequence).

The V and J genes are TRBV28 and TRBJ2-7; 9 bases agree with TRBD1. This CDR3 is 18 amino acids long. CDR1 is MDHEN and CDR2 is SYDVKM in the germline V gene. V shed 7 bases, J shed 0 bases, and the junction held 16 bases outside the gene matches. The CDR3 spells CASTTFLGGTGTSYEQYV. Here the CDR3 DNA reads TGTGCCAGCACCACTTTTCTTGGGGGGACAGGGACCTCCTACGAGCAGTACGTC.

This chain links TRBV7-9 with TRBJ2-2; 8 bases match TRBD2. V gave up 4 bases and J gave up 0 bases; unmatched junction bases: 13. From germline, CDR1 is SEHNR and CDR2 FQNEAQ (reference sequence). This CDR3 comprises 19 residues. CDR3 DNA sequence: TGTGCCAGCAGCTACCCTAATAGCGGGGAAAGATCGAACACCGGGGAGCTGTTTTTT. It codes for CASSYPNSGERSNTGELFF.

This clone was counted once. CDR3 protein: CSVVFHAGLTSYNEQFF. In DNA, the CDR3 is TGCAGCGTTGTATTCCACGCGGGTTTAACCTCCTACAATGAGCAGTTCTTC. The chain is built from TRBV29-1 and TRBJ2-1; a weak D match, TRBD2 (5 bases). V was clipped by 4 bases and J by 0 bases, with 19 bases between them. The CDR3 has 17 amino acids. Germline CDR1 and CDR2: SQVTM and ANQGSEA.

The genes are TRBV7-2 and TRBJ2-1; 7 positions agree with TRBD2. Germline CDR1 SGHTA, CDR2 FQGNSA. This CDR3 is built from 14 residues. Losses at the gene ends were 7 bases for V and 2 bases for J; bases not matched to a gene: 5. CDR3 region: CASIEAGPYNEQFF. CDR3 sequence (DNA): TGTGCCAGCATTGAAGCGGGGCCCTACAATGAGCAGTTCTTC.

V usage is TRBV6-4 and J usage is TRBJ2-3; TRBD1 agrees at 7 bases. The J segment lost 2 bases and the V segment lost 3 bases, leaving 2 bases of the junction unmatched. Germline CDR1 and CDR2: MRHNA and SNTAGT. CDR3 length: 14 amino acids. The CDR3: CASSEGQTTDTQYF. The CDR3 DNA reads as TGTGCCAGCAGTGAGGGACAGACCACAGATACGCAGTATTTT.

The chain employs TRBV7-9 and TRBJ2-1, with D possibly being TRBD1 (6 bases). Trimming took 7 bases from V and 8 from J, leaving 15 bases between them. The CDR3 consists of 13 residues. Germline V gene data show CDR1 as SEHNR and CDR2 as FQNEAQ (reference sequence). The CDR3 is CASTVGGFYEQFF. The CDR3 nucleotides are TGTGCCAGCACCGTTGGGGGCTTCTATGAGCAGTTCTTC.

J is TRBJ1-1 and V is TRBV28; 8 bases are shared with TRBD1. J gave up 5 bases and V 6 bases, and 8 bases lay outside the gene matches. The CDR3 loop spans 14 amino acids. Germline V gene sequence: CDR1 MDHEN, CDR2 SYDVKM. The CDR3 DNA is TGTGCCAGCAGCCTAGGACAGGGTGGTACTGAAGCTTTCTTT. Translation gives CASSLGQGGTEAFF.

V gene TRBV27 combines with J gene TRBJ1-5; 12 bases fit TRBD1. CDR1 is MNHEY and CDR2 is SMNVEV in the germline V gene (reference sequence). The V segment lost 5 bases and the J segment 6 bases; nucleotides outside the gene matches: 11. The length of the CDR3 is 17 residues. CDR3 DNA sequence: TGTGCCAGCAGTCCGAGAGGGACAGGGGGCGCCGGTCAGCCCCAGCATTTT. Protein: CASSPRGTGGAGQPQHF.

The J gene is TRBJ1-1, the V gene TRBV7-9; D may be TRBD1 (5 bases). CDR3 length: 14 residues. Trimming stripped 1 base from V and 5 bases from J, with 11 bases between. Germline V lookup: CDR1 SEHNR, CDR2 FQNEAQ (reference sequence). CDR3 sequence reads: CASSLVGAGTEAFF. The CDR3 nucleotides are TGTGCCAGCAGCTTAGTTGGGGCAGGAACTGAAGCTTTCTTT. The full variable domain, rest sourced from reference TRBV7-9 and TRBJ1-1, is DTGVSQNPRHKITKRGQNVTFRCDPISEHNRLYWYRQTLGQGPEFLTYFQNEAQLEKSRLLSDRFSAERPKGSFSTLEIQRTEQGDSAMYLCASSLVGAGTEAFFGQGTRLTVV.

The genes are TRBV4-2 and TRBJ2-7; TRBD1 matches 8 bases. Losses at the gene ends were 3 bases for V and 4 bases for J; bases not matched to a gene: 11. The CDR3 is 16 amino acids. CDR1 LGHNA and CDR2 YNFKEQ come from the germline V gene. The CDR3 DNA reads TGTGCCAGCAGCCATCGAGACAGGGGCGACGTTTACGAGCAGTACGTC. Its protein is CASSHRDRGDVYEQYV.

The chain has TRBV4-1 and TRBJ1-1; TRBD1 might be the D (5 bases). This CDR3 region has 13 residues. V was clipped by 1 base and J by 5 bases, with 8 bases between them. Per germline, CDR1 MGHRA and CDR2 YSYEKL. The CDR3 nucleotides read TGCGCCAGCAGCCAAGGTCAGGGAACTGAAGCTTTCTTT. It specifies CASSQGQGTEAFF.

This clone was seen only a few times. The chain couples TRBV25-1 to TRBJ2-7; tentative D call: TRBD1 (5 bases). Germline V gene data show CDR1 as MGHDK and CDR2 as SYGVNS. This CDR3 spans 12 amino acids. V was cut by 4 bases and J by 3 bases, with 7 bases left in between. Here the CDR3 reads CASSAGYYEQYV. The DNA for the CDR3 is TGTGCCAGCAGTGCAGGGTACTACGAGCAGTACGTC.

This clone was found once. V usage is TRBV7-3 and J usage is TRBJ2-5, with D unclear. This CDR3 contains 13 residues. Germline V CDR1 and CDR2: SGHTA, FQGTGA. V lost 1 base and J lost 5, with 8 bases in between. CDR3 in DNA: TGTGCCAGCAGCTTAAATCCGAGGGAGACCCAGTACTTC. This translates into CASSLNPRETQYF.